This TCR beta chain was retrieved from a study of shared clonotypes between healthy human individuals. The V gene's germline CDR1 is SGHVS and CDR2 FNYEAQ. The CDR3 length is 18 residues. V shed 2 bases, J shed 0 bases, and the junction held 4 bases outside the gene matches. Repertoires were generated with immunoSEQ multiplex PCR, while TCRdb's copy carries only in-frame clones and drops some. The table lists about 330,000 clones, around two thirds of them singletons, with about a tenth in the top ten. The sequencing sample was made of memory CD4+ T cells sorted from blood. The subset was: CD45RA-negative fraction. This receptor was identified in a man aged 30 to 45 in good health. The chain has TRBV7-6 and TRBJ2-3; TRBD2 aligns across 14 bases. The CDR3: CASSLRLAGGVSTDTQYF. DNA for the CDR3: TGTGCCAGCAGCTTAAGACTAGCGGGAGGGGTTAGCACAGATACGCAGTATTTT. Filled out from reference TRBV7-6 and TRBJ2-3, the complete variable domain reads GAGVSQSPRYKVTKRGQDVALRCDPISGHVSLYWYRQALGQGPEFLTYFNYEAQQDKSGLPNDRFSAERPEGSISTLTIQRTEQRDSAMYRCASSLRLAGGVSTDTQYFGPGTRLTVL.